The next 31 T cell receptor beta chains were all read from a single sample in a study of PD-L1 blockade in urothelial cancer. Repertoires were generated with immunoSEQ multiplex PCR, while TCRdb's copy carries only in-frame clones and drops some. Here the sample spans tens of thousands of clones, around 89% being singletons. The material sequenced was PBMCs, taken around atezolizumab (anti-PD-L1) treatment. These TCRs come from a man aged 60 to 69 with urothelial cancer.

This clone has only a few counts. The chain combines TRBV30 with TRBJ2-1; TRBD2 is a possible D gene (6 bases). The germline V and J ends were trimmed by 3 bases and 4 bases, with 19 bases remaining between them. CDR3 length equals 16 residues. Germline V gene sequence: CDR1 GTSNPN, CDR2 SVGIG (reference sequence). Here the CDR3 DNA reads TGTGCCTGGAGCCTAGGGGTTGCGGGACCTTACAATGAGCAGTTCTTC. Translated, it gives CAWSLGVAGPYNEQFF. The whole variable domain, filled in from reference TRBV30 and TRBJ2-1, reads SQTIHQWPATLVQPVGSPLSLECTVEGTSNPNLYWYRQAAGRGLQLLFYSVGIGQISSEVPQNLSASRPQDRQFILSSKKLLLSDSGFYLCAWSLGVAGPYNEQFFGPGTRLTVL.

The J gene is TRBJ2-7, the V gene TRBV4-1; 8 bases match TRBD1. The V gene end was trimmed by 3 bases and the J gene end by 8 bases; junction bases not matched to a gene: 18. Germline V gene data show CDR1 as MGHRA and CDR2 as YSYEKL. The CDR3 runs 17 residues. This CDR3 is CASSQVRQGSGFLKQYF. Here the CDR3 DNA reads TGCGCCAGCAGCCAGGTCCGACAGGGGTCGGGGTTTCTGAAGCAGTACTTC.

CDR3 loop: CASNLQSTDTQYF. The CDR3 bases are TGTGCCAGCAATCTCCAGTCCACAGATACGCAGTATTTT. This rearrangement joins TRBV28 to TRBJ2-3; D ambiguous. Trimming removed 7 bases at V and 2 bases at J, with 10 bases between. Germline-derived CDR1 and CDR2 are MDHEN and SYDVKM. CDR3 size: 13 residues.

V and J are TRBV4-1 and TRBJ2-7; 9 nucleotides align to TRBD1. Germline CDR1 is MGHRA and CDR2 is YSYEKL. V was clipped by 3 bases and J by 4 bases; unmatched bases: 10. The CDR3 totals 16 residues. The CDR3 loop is CASSHPGTGIGYEQYF. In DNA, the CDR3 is TGCGCCAGCAGCCACCCCGGGACAGGGATTGGGTACGAGCAGTACTTC.

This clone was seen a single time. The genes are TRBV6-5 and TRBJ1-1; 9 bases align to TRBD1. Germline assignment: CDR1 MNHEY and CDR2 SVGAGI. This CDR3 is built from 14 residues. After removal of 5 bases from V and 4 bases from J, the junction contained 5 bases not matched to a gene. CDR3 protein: CASSPGQGTTEAFF. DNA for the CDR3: TGTGCCAGCAGTCCGGGACAGGGAACCACTGAAGCTTTCTTT.

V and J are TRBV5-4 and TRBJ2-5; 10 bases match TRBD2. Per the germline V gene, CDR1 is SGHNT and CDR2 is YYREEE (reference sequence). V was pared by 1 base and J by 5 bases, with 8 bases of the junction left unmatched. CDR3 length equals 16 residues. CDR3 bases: TGTGCCAGCAGCTTGAAACGGACTAGCGGCAGGGAGACCCAGTACTTC. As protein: CASSLKRTSGRETQYF.

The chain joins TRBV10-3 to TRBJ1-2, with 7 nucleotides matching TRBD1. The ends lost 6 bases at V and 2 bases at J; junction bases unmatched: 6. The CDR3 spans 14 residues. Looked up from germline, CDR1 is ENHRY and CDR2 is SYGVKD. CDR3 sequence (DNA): TGTGCCATCAGGCCCGGGACAGAAAACTATGGCTACACCTTC. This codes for CAIRPGTENYGYTF.

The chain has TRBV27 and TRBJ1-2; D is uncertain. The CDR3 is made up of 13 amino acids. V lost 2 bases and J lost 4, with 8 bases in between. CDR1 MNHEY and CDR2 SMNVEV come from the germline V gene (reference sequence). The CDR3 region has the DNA TGTGCCAGCAGTTTAAACAGCCTCTATGGCTACACCTTC. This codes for CASSLNSLYGYTF.

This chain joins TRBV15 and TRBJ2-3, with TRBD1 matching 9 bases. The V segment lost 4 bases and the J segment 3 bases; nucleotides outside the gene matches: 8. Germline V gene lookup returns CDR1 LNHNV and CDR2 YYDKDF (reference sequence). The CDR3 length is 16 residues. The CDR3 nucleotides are TGTGCCACCAGCAAAGAACAGGGGGCCGGGACAGATACGCAGTATTTT. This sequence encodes CATSKEQGAGTDTQYF. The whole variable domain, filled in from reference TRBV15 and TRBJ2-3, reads DAMVIQNPRYQVTQFGKPVTLSCSQTLNHNVMYWYQQKSSQAPKLLFHYYDKDFNNEADTPDNFQSRRPNTSFCFLDIRSPGLGDTAMYLCATSKEQGAGTDTQYFGPGTRLTVL.

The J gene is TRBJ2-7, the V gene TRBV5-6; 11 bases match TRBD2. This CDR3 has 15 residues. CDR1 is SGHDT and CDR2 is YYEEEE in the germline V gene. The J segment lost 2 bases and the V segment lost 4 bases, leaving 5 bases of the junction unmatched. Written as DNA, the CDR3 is TGTGCCAGCAGCATCGGGACTAGCGGCCCCTACGAGCAGTACTTC. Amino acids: CASSIGTSGPYEQYF.

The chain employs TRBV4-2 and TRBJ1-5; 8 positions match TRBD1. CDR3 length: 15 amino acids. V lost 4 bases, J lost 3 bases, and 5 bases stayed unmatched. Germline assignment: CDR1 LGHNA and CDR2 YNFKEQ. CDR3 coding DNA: TGTGCCAGCAGCCCCGGACAGGGCCCCAATCAGCCCCAGCATTTT. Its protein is CASSPGQGPNQPQHF.

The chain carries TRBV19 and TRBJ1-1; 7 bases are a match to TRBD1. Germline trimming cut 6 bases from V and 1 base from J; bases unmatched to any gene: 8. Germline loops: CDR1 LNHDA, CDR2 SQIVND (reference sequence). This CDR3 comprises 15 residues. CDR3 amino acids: CASSPGGQRNTEAFF. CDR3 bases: TGTGCCAGTAGCCCTGGGGGACAGAGGAACACTGAAGCTTTCTTT. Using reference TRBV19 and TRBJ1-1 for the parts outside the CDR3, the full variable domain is DGGITQSPKYLFRKEGQNVTLSCEQNLNHDAMYWYRQDPGQGLRLIYYSQIVNDFQKGDIAEGYSVSREKKESFPLTVTSAQKNPTAFYLCASSPGGQRNTEAFFGQGTRLTVV.

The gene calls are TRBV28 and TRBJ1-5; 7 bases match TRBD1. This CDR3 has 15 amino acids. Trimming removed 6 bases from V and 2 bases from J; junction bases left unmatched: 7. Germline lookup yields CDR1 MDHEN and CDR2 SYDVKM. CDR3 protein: CASRTGVVGNQPQHF. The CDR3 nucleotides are TGTGCCAGCAGAACAGGGGTCGTCGGCAATCAGCCCCAGCATTTT.

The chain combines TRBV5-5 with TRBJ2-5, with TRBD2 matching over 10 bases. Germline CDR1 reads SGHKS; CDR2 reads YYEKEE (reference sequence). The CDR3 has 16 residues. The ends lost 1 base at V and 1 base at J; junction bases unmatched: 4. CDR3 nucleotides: TGTGCCAGCAGCTTGAGGATAGCGGGGGGCCAAGAGACCCAGTACTTC. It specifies CASSLRIAGGQETQYF.

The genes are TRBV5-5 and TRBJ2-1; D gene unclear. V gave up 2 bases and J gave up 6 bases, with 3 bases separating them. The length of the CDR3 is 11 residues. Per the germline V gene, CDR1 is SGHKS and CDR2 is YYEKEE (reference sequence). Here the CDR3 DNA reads TGTGCCAGCAGCTTCTTCAATGAGCAGTTCTTC. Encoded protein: CASSFFNEQFF.

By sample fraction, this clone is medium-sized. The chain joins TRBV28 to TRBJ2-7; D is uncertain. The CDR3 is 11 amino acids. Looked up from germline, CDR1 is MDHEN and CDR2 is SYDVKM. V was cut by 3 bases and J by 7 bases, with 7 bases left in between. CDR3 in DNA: TGTGCCAGCAGTTTTTTTGAGGAGCAGTACTTC. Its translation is CASSFFEEQYF.

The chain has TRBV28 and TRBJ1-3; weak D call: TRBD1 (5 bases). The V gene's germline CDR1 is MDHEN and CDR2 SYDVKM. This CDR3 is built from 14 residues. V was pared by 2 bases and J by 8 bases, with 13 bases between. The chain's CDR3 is CASSLGASWDTIYF. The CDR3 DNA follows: TGTGCCAGCAGTTTAGGGGCCTCGTGGGACACCATATATTTT.

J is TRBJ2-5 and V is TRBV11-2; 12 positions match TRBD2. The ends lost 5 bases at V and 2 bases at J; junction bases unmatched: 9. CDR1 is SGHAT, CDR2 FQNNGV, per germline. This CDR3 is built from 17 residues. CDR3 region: CASSPRLAGATQETQYF. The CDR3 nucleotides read TGTGCCAGCAGCCCCCGACTAGCGGGGGCCACTCAAGAGACCCAGTACTTC.

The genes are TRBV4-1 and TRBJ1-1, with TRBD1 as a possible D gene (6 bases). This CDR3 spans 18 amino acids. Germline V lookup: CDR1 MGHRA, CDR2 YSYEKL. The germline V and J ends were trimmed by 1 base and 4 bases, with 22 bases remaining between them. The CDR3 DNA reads TGCGCCAGCAGCCAAGGGACCCTAACCGGTGGGGGCCGCACTGAAGCTTTCTTT. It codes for CASSQGTLTGGGRTEAFF.

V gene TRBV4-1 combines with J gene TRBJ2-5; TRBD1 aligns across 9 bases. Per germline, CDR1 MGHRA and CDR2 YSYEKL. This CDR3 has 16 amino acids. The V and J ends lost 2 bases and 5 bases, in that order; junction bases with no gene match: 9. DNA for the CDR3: TGCGCCAGCAGCCAAATCCCCCGGGGGACAGGGGAGACCCAGTACTTC. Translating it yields CASSQIPRGTGETQYF.

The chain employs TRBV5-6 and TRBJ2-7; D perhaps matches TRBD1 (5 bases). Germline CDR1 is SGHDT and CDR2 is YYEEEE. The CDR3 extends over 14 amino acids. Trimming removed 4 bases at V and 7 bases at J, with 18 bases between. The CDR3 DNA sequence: TGTGCCAGCAGCCAGCCGTGGGGCCAGGAGGAGCAGTACTTC. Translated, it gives CASSQPWGQEEQYF.

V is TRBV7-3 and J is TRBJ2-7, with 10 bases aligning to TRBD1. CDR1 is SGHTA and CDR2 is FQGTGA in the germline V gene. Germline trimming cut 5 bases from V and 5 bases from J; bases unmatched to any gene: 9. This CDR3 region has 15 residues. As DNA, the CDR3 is TGTGCCAGCAGCCCAGGGGGGACAGGGGTCCACGAGCAGTACTTC. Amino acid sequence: CASSPGGTGVHEQYF.

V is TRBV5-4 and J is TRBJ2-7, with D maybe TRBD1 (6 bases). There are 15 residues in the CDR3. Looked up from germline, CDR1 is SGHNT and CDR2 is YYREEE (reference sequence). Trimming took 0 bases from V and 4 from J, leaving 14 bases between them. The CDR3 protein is CASSLAGRGRYEQYF. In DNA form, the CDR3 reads TGTGCCAGCAGCTTGGCGGGCAGGGGCCGTTACGAGCAGTACTTC.

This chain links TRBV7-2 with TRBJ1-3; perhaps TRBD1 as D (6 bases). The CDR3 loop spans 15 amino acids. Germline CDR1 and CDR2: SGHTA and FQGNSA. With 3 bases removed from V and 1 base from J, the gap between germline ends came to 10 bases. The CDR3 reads CASSFSGESGNTIYF. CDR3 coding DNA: TGTGCCAGCAGCTTTTCAGGGGAGTCTGGAAACACCATATATTTT. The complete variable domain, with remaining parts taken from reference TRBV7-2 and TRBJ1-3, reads GAGVSQSPSNKVTEKGKDVELRCDPISGHTALYWYRQSLGQGLEFLIYFQGNSAPDKSGLPSDRFSAERTGGSVSTLTIQRTQQEDSAVYLCASSFSGESGNTIYFGEGSWLTVV.

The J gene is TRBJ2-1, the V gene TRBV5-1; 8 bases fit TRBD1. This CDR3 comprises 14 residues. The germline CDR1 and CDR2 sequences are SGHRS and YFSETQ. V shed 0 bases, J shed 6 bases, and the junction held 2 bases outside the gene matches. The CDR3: CASSLGTGSNEQFF. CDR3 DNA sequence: TGCGCCAGCAGCTTGGGGACAGGGTCCAATGAGCAGTTCTTC.

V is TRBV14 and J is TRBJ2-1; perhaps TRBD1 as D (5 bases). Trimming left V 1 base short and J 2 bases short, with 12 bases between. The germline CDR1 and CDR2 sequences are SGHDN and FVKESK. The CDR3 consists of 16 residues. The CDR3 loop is CASSQVGAGPYNEQFF. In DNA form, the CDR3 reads TGTGCCAGCAGCCAAGTTGGGGCAGGACCCTACAATGAGCAGTTCTTC. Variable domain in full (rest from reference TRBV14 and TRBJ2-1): EAGVTQFPSHSVIEKGQTVTLRCDPISGHDNLYWYRRVMGKEIKFLLHFVKESKQDESGMPNNRFLAERTGGTYSTLKVQPAELEDSGVYFCASSQVGAGPYNEQFFGPGTRLTVL.

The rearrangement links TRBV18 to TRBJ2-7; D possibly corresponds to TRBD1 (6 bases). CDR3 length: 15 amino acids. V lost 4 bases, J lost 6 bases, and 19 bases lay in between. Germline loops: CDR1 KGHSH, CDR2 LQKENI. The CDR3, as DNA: TGTGCCAGCTCACTACTGGACAGCCGACCACTCGAGCAGTACTTC. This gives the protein CASSLLDSRPLEQYF.

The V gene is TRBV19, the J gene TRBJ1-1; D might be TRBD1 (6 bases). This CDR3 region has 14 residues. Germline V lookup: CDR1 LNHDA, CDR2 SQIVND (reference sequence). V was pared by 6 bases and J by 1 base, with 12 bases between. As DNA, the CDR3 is TGTGCCAGTAGCCTCGGACAGTCGAACACTGAAGCTTTCTTT. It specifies CASSLGQSNTEAFF. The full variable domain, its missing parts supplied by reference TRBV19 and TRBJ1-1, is DGGITQSPKYLFRKEGQNVTLSCEQNLNHDAMYWYRQDPGQGLRLIYYSQIVNDFQKGDIAEGYSVSREKKESFPLTVTSAQKNPTAFYLCASSLGQSNTEAFFGQGTRLTVV.

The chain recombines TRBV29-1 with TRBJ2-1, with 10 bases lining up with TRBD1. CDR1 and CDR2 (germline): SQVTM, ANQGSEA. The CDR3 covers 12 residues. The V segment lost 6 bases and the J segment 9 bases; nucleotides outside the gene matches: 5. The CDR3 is CSVGTGDSEQFF. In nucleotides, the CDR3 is TGCAGCGTCGGGACAGGGGACAGTGAGCAGTTCTTC.

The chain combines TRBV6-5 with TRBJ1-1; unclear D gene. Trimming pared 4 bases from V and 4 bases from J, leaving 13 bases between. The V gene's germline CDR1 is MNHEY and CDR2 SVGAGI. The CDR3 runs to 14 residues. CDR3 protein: CASSSGIAPTEAFF. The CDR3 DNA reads TGTGCCAGCAGTTCCGGGATAGCCCCCACTGAAGCTTTCTTT.

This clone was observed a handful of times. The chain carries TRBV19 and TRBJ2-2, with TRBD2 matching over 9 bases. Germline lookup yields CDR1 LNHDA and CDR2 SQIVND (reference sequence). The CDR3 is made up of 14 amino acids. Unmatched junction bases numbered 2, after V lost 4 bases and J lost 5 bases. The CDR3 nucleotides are TGTGCCAGTAGTACGGGACTAGCTACCGGGGAGCTGTTTTTT. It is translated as CASSTGLATGELFF.